This T cell receptor (beta chain) is drawn from a study of blood T cell repertoires in COVID-19. About the research overall: Acute-phase and convalescent COVID-19 samples originated in the United States, Italy and Spain.

Germline trimming cut 5 bases from V and 5 bases from J; bases unmatched to any gene: 15. CDR3 length: 17 residues. Germline V CDR1 and CDR2: SGHVS, FNYEAQ. Authors' data handling: Amplified reference gene primers provided the basis for estimating nucleated cell counts. Measured with immunoSEQ multiplex PCR; TCRdb has only the in-frame clones, and not every one. That table gives V, J and clone size, and the DNA gave D and trimming. Of under 300,000 clones in the sample, 75% to 90% were seen once. The clonotype originates from a woman under 30 who had recovered from COVID-19. This chain joins TRBV7-6 and TRBJ1-2; the match to TRBD1 covers 9 bases. The sequencing input was PBMCs or T cells enriched from blood (not recorded which). This CDR3 reads CASSPLRNRGRGYGYTF. The CDR3 DNA reads TGTGCCAGCAGCCCTCTCCGGAACAGGGGGCGAGGATATGGCTACACCTTC.